The 14 T cell receptor beta chains in this list originate from one sample, sequenced in a study of somatic mutations in cytotoxic T cells in rheumatoid arthritis. Sequencing was performed with immunoSEQ multiplex PCR; in TCRdb, only in-frame clones are kept and a portion is missing. The sample records fewer than 25,000 clones, over 75% being singletons. The sample comprised CD8+ T cells sorted from blood. All receptors derive from a woman in her forties or fifties in good health.

V and J are TRBV4-1 and TRBJ1-5, with D unresolved. Trimming took off 2 bases at V and 5 bases at J, with 7 bases between the two ends. This CDR3 contains 13 residues. Germline values: CDR1 MGHRA, CDR2 YSYEKL. The CDR3 coding sequence is TGCGCCAGCAGCCAAAAACCCGATCAGCCCCAGCATTTT. It translates to CASSQKPDQPQHF.

The rearrangement joins TRBV6-5 to TRBJ1-1, with 8 positions matching TRBD1. The length of the CDR3 is 14 residues. Per germline, CDR1 MNHEY and CDR2 SVGAGI. Trimming at V came to 5 bases and at J to 5 bases, leaving 7 bases not matched to a gene. The CDR3 loop reads CASSRTGGETEAFF. CDR3 DNA sequence: TGTGCCAGCAGTCGCACAGGGGGGGAGACTGAAGCTTTCTTT.

The chain employs TRBV7-8 and TRBJ2-5; D remains ambiguous. Trimming pared 2 bases from V and 1 base from J, leaving 8 bases between. CDR3 length: 14 residues. Germline CDR1 is SGHVS and CDR2 is FQNEAQ. CDR3 nucleotides: TGTGCCAGCAGCTTATCCGCAGGCCAAGAGACCCAGTACTTC. Its protein is CASSLSAGQETQYF.

The J gene is TRBJ2-5, the V gene TRBV5-5; possible D gene TRBD1, 7 bases. Germline CDR1 SGHKS, CDR2 YYEKEE (reference sequence). Between the trimmed V and J ends, which lost 0 bases and 3 bases, there was a span of 12 bases. The CDR3 consists of 15 residues. The CDR3 sequence: CASSLGQGGEETQYF. The CDR3 nucleotides read TGTGCCAGCAGCTTGGGACAGGGAGGCGAAGAGACCCAGTACTTC. Using reference TRBV5-5 and TRBJ2-5 for the parts outside the CDR3, the full variable domain is DAGVTQSPTHLIKTRGQQVTLRCSPISGHKSVSWYQQVLGQGPQFIFQYYEKEERGRGNFPDRFSARQFPNYSSELNVNALLLGDSALYLCASSLGQGGEETQYFGPGTRLLVL.

The CDR3 region is CASSPSLGSTDTQYF. The CDR3 nucleotides are TGTGCCAGCAGTCCGTCTCTCGGTAGCACAGATACGCAGTATTTT. The chain combines TRBV2 with TRBJ2-3; no clear D gene. CDR1 is SNHLY, CDR2 FYNNEI, per germline. This CDR3 has 15 residues. V lost 5 bases, J lost 0 bases, and 12 bases lay in between.

The rearrangement uses TRBV29-1 and TRBJ2-1; no reliable D call. Germline CDR1 SQVTM, CDR2 ANQGSEA. The germline V and J ends were trimmed by 4 bases and 6 bases, with 7 bases remaining between them. This CDR3 has 11 residues. The CDR3 sequence is CSVVHLNEQFF. CDR3 bases: TGCAGCGTTGTTCATCTCAATGAGCAGTTCTTC.

The chain links TRBV27 to TRBJ2-7; 8 bases agree with TRBD2. The CDR3 totals 14 residues. Trimming cost V 5 bases and J 2 bases; bases outside gene matches: 5. Germline-derived CDR1 and CDR2 are MNHEY and SMNVEV (reference sequence). The CDR3 region has the DNA TGTGCCAGCAGTCCGGGTAGCGGGACCTACGAGCAGTACTTC. Translating it yields CASSPGSGTYEQYF.

This chain uses TRBV4-2 with TRBJ2-1, with 11 bases lining up with TRBD2. The V gene's germline CDR1 is LGHNA and CDR2 YNFKEQ. This CDR3 region has 16 residues. J was trimmed by 4 bases and V by 0 bases; bases with no gene match: 2. For the CDR3, the DNA is TGTGCCAGCAGCCAAGATTGGACTAGCGGGTACAATGAGCAGTTCTTC. This translates into CASSQDWTSGYNEQFF.

V and J are TRBV5-6 and TRBJ1-2; weak D call: TRBD1 (5 bases). V gave up 1 base and J gave up 4 bases, with 8 bases separating them. The V gene's germline CDR1 is SGHDT and CDR2 YYEEEE. The CDR3 length is 13 residues. The CDR3 sequence: CASSLKGTYGYTF. The CDR3 region has the DNA TGTGCCAGCAGCTTGAAGGGGACCTATGGCTACACCTTC.

The chain uses TRBV27 and TRBJ1-1; 7 bases line up with TRBD1. The germline V gene has CDR1 MNHEY and CDR2 SMNVEV (reference sequence). The CDR3 consists of 12 residues. J lost 3 bases, V lost 8 bases, and 3 bases had no gene match. DNA for the CDR3: TGTGCCAGCCAGGGGACAGACACTGAAGCTTTCTTT. It encodes CASQGTDTEAFF.

This sequence joins TRBV4-2 and TRBJ1-6, with a weak D call TRBD1 (5 bases). Trimming removed 4 bases from V and 6 bases from J, with 13 bases in between. CDR3 length equals 15 residues. Germline values: CDR1 LGHNA, CDR2 YNFKEQ. CDR3 nucleotides: TGTGCCAGCAGCCCCGGGTCAGGGATTAATTCACCCCTCCACTTT. Translating gives CASSPGSGINSPLHF.

V usage is TRBV7-9 and J usage is TRBJ1-1, with D possibly being TRBD1 (5 bases). CDR1 is SEHNR and CDR2 is FQNEAQ in the germline V gene (reference sequence). This CDR3 is built from 13 residues. Trimming took 5 bases from V and 0 from J, leaving 7 bases between them. The CDR3 DNA is TGTGCCAGCAGCATGACAGTGAACACTGAAGCTTTCTTT. This translates into CASSMTVNTEAFF.

The rearrangement links TRBV5-5 to TRBJ2-7; D ambiguous. Trimming took off 3 bases at V and 1 base at J, with 23 bases between the two ends. There are 18 residues in the CDR3. CDR1 and CDR2 from the germline V gene are SGHKS and YYEKEE (reference sequence). CDR3 sequence (DNA): TGTGCCAGCAGCTCCCGATGGGAAAGGGCAAAACTATCCTACGAGCAGTACTTC. Protein sequence: CASSSRWERAKLSYEQYF.

The chain has TRBV19 and TRBJ2-7; 12 positions agree with TRBD2. V shed 9 bases and J 2 bases; nucleotides not matched to a gene: 5. Germline loops: CDR1 LNHDA, CDR2 SQIVND (reference sequence). The CDR3 length is 14 residues. The CDR3 reads CASASGRAPYEQYF. DNA for the CDR3: TGTGCCAGCGCTAGCGGGAGGGCACCCTACGAGCAGTACTTC.